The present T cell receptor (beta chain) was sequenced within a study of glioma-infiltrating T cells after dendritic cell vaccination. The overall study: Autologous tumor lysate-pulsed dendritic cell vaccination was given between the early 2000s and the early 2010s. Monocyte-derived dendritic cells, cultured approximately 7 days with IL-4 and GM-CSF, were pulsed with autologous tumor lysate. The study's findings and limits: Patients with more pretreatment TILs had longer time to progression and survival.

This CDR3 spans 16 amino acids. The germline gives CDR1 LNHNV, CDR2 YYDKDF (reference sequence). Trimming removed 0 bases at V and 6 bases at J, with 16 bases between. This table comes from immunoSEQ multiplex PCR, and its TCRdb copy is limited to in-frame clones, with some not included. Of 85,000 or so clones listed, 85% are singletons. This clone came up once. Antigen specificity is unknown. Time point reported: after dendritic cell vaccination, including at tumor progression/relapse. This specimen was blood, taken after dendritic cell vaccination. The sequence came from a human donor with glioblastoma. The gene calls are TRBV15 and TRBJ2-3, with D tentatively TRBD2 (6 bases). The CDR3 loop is CATSRDLRREGDTQYF. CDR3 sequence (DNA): TGTGCCACCAGCAGAGATTTAAGGAGGGAAGGGGATACGCAGTATTTT.